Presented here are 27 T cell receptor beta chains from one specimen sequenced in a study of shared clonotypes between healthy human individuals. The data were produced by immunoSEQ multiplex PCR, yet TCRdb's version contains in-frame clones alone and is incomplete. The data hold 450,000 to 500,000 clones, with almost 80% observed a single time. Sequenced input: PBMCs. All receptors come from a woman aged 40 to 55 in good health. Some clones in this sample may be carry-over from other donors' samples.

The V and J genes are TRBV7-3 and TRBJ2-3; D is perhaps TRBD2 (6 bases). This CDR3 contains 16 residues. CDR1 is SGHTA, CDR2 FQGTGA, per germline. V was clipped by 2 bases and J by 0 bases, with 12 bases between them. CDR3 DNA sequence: TGTGCCAGCAGCTTACTCCCGGGAGCGAGCACAGATACGCAGTATTTT. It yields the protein CASSLLPGASTDTQYF.

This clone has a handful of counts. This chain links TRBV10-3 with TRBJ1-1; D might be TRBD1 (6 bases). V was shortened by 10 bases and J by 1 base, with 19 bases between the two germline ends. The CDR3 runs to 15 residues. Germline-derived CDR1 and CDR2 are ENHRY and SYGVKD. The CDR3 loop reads CASIQGRGWNTEAFF. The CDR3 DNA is TGTGCCAGTATACAGGGTCGAGGATGGAACACTGAAGCTTTCTTT.

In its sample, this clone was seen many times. Here the CDR3 reads CASSPPGQAPETQYF. CDR3 DNA sequence: TGTGCCAGCTCACCCCCGGGACAGGCCCCGGAGACCCAGTACTTC. The V gene is TRBV18, the J gene TRBJ2-5; the match to TRBD1 covers 8 bases. Germline V lookup: CDR1 KGHSH, CDR2 LQKENI. CDR3 size: 15 residues. The V and J ends lost 3 bases and 5 bases, in that order; junction bases with no gene match: 8. The full variable domain, with the rest looked up from reference TRBV18 and TRBJ2-5, is NAGVMQNPRHLVRRRGQEARLRCSPMKGHSHVYWYRQLPEEGLKFMVYLQKENIIDESGMPKERFSAEFPKEGPSILRIQQVVRGDSAAYFCASSPPGQAPETQYFGPGTRLLVL.

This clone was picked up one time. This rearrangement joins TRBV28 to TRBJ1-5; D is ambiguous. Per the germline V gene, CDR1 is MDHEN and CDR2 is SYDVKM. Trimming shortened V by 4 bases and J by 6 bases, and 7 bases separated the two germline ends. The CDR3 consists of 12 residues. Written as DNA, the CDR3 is TGTGCCAGCAGTTGGGAGGGTCAGCCCCAGCATTTT. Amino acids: CASSWEGQPQHF.

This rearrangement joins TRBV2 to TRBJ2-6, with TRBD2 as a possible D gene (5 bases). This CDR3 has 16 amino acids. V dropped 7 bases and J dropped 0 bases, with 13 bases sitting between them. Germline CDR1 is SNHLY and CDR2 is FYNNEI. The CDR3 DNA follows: TGTGCCAGCACTAGGGAGCAAGGCTCTGGGGCCAACGTCCTGACTTTC. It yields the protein CASTREQGSGANVLTF. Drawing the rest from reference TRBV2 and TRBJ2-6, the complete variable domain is EPEVTQTPSHQVTQMGQEVILRCVPISNHLYFYWYRQILGQKVEFLVSFYNNEISEKSEIFDDQFSVERPDGSNFTLKIRSTKLEDSAMYFCASTREQGSGANVLTFGAGSRLTVL.

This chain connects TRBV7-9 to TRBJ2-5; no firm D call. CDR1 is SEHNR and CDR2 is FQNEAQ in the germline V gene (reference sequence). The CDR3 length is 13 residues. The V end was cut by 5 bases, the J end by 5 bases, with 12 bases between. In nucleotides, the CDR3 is TGTGCCAGCAGCCGGACGGGCCTGGAGACCCAGTACTTC. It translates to CASSRTGLETQYF.

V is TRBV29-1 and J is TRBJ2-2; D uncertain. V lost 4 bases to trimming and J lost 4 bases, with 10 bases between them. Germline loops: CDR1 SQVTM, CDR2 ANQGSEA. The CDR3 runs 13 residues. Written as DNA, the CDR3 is TGCAGCGTTGTTAAGGGTGGCACCGGGGAGCTGTTTTTT. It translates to CSVVKGGTGELFF.

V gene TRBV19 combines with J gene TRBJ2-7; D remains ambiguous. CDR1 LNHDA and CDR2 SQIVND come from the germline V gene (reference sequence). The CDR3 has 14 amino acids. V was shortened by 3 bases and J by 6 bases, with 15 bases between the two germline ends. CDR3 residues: CASSIFPTSGEQYF. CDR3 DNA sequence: TGTGCCAGTAGTATCTTCCCCACCAGTGGCGAGCAGTACTTC.

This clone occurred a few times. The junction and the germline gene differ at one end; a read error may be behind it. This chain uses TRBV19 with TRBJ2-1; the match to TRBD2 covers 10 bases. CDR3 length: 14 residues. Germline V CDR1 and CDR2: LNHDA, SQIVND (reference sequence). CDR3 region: CASSIDSRLAGVLF. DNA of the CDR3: TGTGCCAGTAGTATAGATAGCCGCCTAGCGGGAGTCCTCTTC.

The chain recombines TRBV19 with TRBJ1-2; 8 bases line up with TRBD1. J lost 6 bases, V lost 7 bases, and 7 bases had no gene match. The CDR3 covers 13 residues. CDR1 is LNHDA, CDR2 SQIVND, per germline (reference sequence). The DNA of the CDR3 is TGTGCCAGTAAGGAGGACAGGGCGGATGGCTACACCTTC. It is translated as CASKEDRADGYTF. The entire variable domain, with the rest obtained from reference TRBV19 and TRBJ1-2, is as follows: DGGITQSPKYLFRKEGQNVTLSCEQNLNHDAMYWYRQDPGQGLRLIYYSQIVNDFQKGDIAEGYSVSREKKESFPLTVTSAQKNPTAFYLCASKEDRADGYTFGSGTRLTVV.

CDR3 DNA: TGTGCCAGCGGGGAGTCTCAGGGGGTCGGTGCCATATATTTT. Protein product: CASGESQGVGAIYF. The V call is TRBV7-9, the J call TRBJ1-3; the match to TRBD1 covers 7 bases. Germline CDR1 SEHNR, CDR2 FQNEAQ (reference sequence). With V trimmed by 8 bases and J by 11 bases, 15 bases remained unmatched. This CDR3 spans 14 amino acids.

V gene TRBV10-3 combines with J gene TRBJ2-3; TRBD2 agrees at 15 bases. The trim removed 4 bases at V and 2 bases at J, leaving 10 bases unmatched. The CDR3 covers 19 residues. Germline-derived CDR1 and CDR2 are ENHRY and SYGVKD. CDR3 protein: CAISATPGLAGGNTDTQYF. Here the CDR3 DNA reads TGTGCCATCAGTGCTACCCCGGGACTAGCGGGAGGCAACACAGATACGCAGTATTTT.

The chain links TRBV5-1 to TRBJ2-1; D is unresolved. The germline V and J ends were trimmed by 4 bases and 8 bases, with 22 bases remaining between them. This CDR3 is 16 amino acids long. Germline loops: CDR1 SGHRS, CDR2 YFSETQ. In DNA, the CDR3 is TGCGCCAGCAGCGCCGATCGACCGGCGGTGAGCCATGAGCAGTTCTTC. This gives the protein CASSADRPAVSHEQFF.

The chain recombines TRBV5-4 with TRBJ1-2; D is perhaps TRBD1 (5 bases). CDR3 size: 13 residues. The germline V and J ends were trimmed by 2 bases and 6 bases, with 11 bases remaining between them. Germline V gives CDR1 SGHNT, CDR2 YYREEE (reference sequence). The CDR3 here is CASSLGDSDGYTF. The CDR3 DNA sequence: TGTGCCAGCAGCTTAGGGGATTCAGATGGCTACACCTTC.

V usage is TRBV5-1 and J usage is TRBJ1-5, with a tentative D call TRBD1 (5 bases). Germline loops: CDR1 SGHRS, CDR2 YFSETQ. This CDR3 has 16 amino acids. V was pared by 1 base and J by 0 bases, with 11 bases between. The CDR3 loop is CASSLTYRYSNQPQHF. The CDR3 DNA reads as TGCGCCAGCAGCTTGACCTACAGGTATAGCAATCAGCCCCAGCATTTT.

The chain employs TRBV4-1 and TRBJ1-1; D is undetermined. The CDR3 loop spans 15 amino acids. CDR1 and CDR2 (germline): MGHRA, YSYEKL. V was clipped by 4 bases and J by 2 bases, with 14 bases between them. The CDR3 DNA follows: TGCGCCAGCAGCCTTACCGGACTTACCAACACTGAAGCTTTCTTT. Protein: CASSLTGLTNTEAFF.

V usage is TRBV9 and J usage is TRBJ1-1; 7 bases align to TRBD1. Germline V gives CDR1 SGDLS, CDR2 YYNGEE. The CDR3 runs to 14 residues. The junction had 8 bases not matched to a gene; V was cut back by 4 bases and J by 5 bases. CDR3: CASSIIQGTTEAFF. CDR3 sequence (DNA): TGTGCCAGCAGCATAATACAGGGGACAACTGAAGCTTTCTTT.

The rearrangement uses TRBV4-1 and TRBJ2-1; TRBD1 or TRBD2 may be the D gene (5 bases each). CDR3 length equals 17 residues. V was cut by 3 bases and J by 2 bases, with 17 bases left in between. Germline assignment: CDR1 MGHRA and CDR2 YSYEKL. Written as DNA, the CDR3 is TGCGCCAGCAGCCATTTAAAGGGCCGGGGCCCCTACAATGAGCAGTTCTTC. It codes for CASSHLKGRGPYNEQFF.

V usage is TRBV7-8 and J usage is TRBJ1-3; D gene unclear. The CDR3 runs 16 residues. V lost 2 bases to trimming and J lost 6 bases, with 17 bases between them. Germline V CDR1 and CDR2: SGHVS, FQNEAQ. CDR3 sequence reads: CASSLNVGISANTIYF. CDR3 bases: TGTGCCAGCAGCTTAAATGTGGGTATATCGGCAAACACCATATATTTT.

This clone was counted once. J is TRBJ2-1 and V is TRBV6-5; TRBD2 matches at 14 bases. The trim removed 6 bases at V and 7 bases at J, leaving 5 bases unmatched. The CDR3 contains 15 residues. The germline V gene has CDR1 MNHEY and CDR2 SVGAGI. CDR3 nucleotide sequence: TGTGCCAGCAGACCGGGACTAGCGGGAGTAAATGAGCAGTTCTTC. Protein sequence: CASRPGLAGVNEQFF.

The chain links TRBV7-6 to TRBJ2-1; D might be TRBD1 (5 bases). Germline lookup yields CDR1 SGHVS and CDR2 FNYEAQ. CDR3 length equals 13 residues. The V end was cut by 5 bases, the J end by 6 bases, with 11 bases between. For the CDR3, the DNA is TGTGCCAGCAGCAGGGGATCTGGCAATGAGCAGTTCTTC. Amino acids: CASSRGSGNEQFF. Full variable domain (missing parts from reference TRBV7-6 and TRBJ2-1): GAGVSQSPRYKVTKRGQDVALRCDPISGHVSLYWYRQALGQGPEFLTYFNYEAQQDKSGLPNDRFSAERPEGSISTLTIQRTEQRDSAMYRCASSRGSGNEQFFGPGTRLTVL.

The CDR3 sequence is CAWSESDRGESEKLFF. In nucleotides, the CDR3 is TGTGCCTGGAGTGAGTCGGACAGGGGAGAGTCTGAAAAACTGTTTTTT. The V call is TRBV30, the J call TRBJ1-4, with 9 bases matching TRBD1. The CDR3 totals 16 residues. From germline, CDR1 is GTSNPN and CDR2 SVGIG (reference sequence). With 1 base clipped from V and 7 bases from J, the junction kept 10 bases outside the gene matches.

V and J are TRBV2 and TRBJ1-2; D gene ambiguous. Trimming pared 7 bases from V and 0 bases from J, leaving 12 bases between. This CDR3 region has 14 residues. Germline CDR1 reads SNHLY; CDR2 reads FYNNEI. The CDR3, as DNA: TGTGCCAGCAACATACCCGATCCTAACTATGGCTACACCTTC. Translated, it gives CASNIPDPNYGYTF.

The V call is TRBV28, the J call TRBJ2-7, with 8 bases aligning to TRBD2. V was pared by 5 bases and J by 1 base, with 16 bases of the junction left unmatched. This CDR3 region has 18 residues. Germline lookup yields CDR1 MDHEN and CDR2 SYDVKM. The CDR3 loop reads CASSVPTGAAGVSYEQYF. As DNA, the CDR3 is TGTGCCAGCAGTGTACCGACCGGGGCAGCGGGAGTATCCTACGAGCAGTACTTC.

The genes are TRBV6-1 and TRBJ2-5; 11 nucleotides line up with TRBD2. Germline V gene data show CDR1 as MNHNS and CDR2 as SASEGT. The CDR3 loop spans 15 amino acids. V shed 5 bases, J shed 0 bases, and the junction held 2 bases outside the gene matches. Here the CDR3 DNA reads TGTGCCAGCAGTATACTAGCGGGAGACCAAGAGACCCAGTACTTC. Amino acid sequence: CASSILAGDQETQYF.

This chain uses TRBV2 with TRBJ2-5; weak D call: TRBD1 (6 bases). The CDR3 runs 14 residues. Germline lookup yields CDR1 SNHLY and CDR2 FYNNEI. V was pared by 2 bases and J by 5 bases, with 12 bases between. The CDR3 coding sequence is TGTGCCAGCAGTGAAAGTTTTACAGGGGAGACCCAGTACTTC. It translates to CASSESFTGETQYF.

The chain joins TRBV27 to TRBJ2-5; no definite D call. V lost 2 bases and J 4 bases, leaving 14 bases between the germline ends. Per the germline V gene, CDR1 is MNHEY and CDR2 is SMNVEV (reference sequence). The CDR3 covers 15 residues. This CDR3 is CASSLRAGRVETQYF. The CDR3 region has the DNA TGTGCCAGCAGTTTAAGGGCAGGCCGGGTAGAGACCCAGTACTTC.